These T cell receptor beta chains were read from a single sample in a study of regulatory T cells in long-lasting Graves disease. MiXCR, applied by TCRdb to the multiplex PCR reads, yields one record per CDR3 protein. The sample lists some 600,000 distinct CDR3 sequences; approximately 16% were seen once. These data were likewise used in another study, on T cells in Graves' hyperthyroidism and ophthalmopathy.

The material sequenced was peripheral blood mononuclear cells (PBMCs), taken at new diagnosis, from a patient treated with antithyroid drugs. These receptors originate from a man between 18 and 35 years old with Graves disease. CDR3s include the opening cysteine and the closing phenylalanine or tryptophan. D genes are given only for firm matches. A row's size may be missing; if present it is once, few, many or a size class.

>TRBJ2-7|-|-|TRBV28
CASSYKRYEQYF
TGTGCCAGCAGTTACAAGAGATACGAGCAGTACTTC
>TRBJ2-4|few|-|TRBV10-1
CATSWNMQGPSWENIQYF
TGCGCCACCTCGTGGAATATGCAGGGGCCCAGTTGGGAAAACATTCAGTACTTC
>TRBJ1-5|many|-|TRBV28
CASIVGGTNQPQHF
TGTGCCAGCATCGTGGGGGGGACCAATCAGCCCCAGCATTTT
>TRBJ2-7|medium-sized|-|TRBV7-6
CASSPGPNYEQYF
TGTGCCAGCAGCCCGGGGCCTAACTACGAGCAGTACTTC
>TRBJ1-5|-|-|TRBV11-2
CASSSNRDHQPQHF
TGTGCCAGCAGCTCAAACAGGGATCATCAGCCCCAGCATTTT
>TRBJ2-7|many|-|TRBV6-2/TRBV6-3
CASSHQGSYEQYF
TGTGCCAGCTCCCATCAGGGGTCCTACGAGCAGTACTTC
>TRBJ1-2|-|-|TRBV9
CASSANVGYGYTF
TGTGCCAGCAGCGCCAACGTCGGGTATGGCTACACCTTC
>TRBJ2-3|-|TRBD2|TRBV7-9
CASNPGLAANTQYF
TGTGCCAGCAACCCGGGACTAGCAGCTAATACGCAGTATTTT
>TRBJ2-1|many|TRBD2|TRBV12-3/TRBV12-4
CASSSLAGGPRNEQFF
TGTGCCAGCAGTTCCCTAGCGGGAGGGCCACGAAATGAGCAGTTCTTC
>TRBJ2-7|few|-|TRBV27
CASSFPTSYEQYF
TGTGCCAGCAGTTTCCCCACTTCCTACGAGCAGTACTTC